The entry that follows covers one T cell receptor beta chain sequence. Its antigen is unknown. The data were taken from a study of shared clonotypes between healthy human individuals. Study findings and constraints: Naive subsets generally had larger estimated richness than memory subsets. Incompleteness in sorted-subset sequencing, despite large depth, was shown by rarefaction.

Each subset's genomic DNA was split evenly across several immunoSEQ plates. The repertoire was sequenced with immunoSEQ multiplex PCR; TCRdb's copy has only in-frame clones and lacks some. The sample lists 2 million to 2.5 million clones, 80% to 95% occurring once. Caucasian adults residing in Nashville, Tennessee made up all the donors. This CDR3 region has 12 residues. The V end was cut by 4 bases, the J end by 8 bases, with 11 bases between. From germline, CDR1 is GTSNPN and CDR2 SVGIG (reference sequence). Sequenced sample: naive CD4+ T cells from PBMCs. Sample subset: CD45RA+ positively selected. The chain carries TRBV30 and TRBJ2-2, with D unclear. The clonotype originates from a young man in good health. Some clones in this sample may be carry-over from other donors' samples. CDR3 protein: CAWTLGWGELFF. The CDR3 DNA reads as TGTGCCTGGACCCTTGGTTGGGGGGAGCTGTTTTTT.